Listed here are 11 T cell receptor beta chains from one sample, sequenced in a study of blood T cell repertoires in COVID-19. TCRdb's copy holds only in-frame clones and misses some; the assay was immunoSEQ multiplex PCR. The table lists around 94,000 clones, 75% to 90% of them singletons. The sample taken for sequencing was peripheral blood. These TCRs come from a human donor in a cohort sampled during active COVID-19.

This chain connects TRBV28 to TRBJ1-2, with no clear D. Germline V gives CDR1 MDHEN, CDR2 SYDVKM. The ends were cut back, 3 bases at V and 4 bases at J, with 9 bases in the middle. This CDR3 has 13 residues. CDR3 sequence: CASSFSGVYGYTF. The CDR3 DNA follows: TGTGCCAGCAGTTTCAGTGGTGTCTATGGCTACACCTTC.

The CDR3 region is CSVEDTGATLHF. In DNA form, the CDR3 reads TGCAGCGTTGAAGATACAGGAGCGACCCTCCACTTT. The chain recombines TRBV29-1 with TRBJ1-6; TRBD1 might be the D (5 bases). The V end lost 0 bases, the J end lost 14 bases, and 11 bases lay between the germline ends. CDR3 length equals 12 residues. Germline V gene lookup returns CDR1 SQVTM and CDR2 ANQGSEA. The full variable domain, in which reference TRBV29-1 and TRBJ1-6 provide the parts outside the CDR3, is SAVISQKPSRDICQRGTSLTIQCQVDSQVTMMFWYRQQPGQSLTLIATANQGSEATYESGFVIDKFPISRPNLTFSTLTVSNMSPEDSSIYLCSVEDTGATLHFGNGTRLTVT.

The rearrangement uses TRBV18 and TRBJ2-7; D is uncertain. V lost 2 bases and J 5 bases, leaving 13 bases between the germline ends. Germline CDR1 and CDR2: KGHSH and LQKENI. The CDR3 is made up of 14 amino acids. CDR3 DNA sequence: TGTGCCAGCTCACCATATGCCAGTTACGACGAGCAGTACTTC. This encodes CASSPYASYDEQYF.

This chain uses TRBV12-3 or TRBV12-4 with TRBJ2-7; no firm D call. The CDR3 totals 11 residues. Trimming shortened V by 4 bases and J by 1 base, and 2 bases separated the two germline ends. CDR3 sequence: CASSSSYEQYF. DNA of the CDR3: TGTGCCAGCAGTTCATCCTACGAGCAGTACTTC.

The genes are TRBV6-2 or TRBV6-3 and TRBJ2-7, with 8 bases that match TRBD1. Losses at the gene ends were 2 bases for V and 7 bases for J; bases not matched to a gene: 10. This CDR3 is 15 amino acids long. Germline V gives CDR1 MNHEY, CDR2 SVGEGT. This CDR3 reads CASSYRDRFSGEQYF. The CDR3 bases are TGTGCCAGCAGTTACCGGGACAGGTTCTCGGGGGAGCAGTACTTC.

This sequence joins TRBV6-1 and TRBJ2-3; D uncertain. This CDR3 has 13 amino acids. Germline V CDR1 and CDR2: MNHNS, SASEGT. V was cut by 3 bases and J by 3 bases, with 7 bases left in between. DNA for the CDR3: TGTGCCAGCAGTGAGGGCTCAACAGATACGCAGTATTTT. Its translation is CASSEGSTDTQYF.

This clone has more than one count but fewer than ten. The chain recombines TRBV19 with TRBJ2-7; D is unclear. The CDR3 is 17 residues long. The V gene lost 3 bases and the J gene lost 0 bases, with 18 bases spanning the gap. Germline loops: CDR1 LNHDA, CDR2 SQIVND (reference sequence). DNA of the CDR3: TGTGCCAGTAGTATCACTGCAGGCGATGGAAGCTCCTACGAGCAGTACTTC. Translated: CASSITAGDGSSYEQYF. The whole variable domain, remainder taken from reference TRBV19 and TRBJ2-7, is DGGITQSPKYLFRKEGQNVTLSCEQNLNHDAMYWYRQDPGQGLRLIYYSQIVNDFQKGDIAEGYSVSREKKESFPLTVTSAQKNPTAFYLCASSITAGDGSSYEQYFGPGTRLTVT.

This clone appeared a few times. The rearrangement uses TRBV24-1 and TRBJ2-7; the match to TRBD2 covers 11 bases. CDR1 and CDR2 (germline): KGHDR, SFDVKD. CDR3 length: 13 amino acids. V was clipped by 4 bases and J by 7 bases; unmatched bases: 2. The CDR3 loop reads CATSDRLAGEQYF. The CDR3 bases are TGTGCCACCAGTGACAGACTAGCGGGGGAGCAGTACTTC.

The V gene is TRBV7-9, the J gene TRBJ2-7; maybe TRBD2 (5 bases). The CDR3 is made up of 16 amino acids. Germline V gene data show CDR1 as SEHNR and CDR2 as FQNEAQ (reference sequence). Trimming pared 2 bases from V and 0 bases from J, leaving 14 bases between. In DNA form, the CDR3 reads TGTGCCAGCAGCTTATCAAGCGGAGCAGGCTCCTACGAGCAGTACTTC. This sequence encodes CASSLSSGAGSYEQYF. The full variable domain, rest sourced from reference TRBV7-9 and TRBJ2-7, is DTGVSQNPRHKITKRGQNVTFRCDPISEHNRLYWYRQTLGQGPEFLTYFQNEAQLEKSRLLSDRFSAERPKGSFSTLEIQRTEQGDSAMYLCASSLSSGAGSYEQYFGPGTRLTVT.

This chain connects TRBV3-1 (or the pseudogene TRBV3-2) to TRBJ2-7; 8 bases agree with TRBD1. The V gene end was trimmed by 1 base and the J gene end by 4 bases; junction bases not matched to a gene: 9. The CDR3 is 16 amino acids. Germline loops: CDR1 LGHDT, CDR2 YNNKEL (reference sequence). In nucleotides, the CDR3 is TGTGCCAGCAGCCAAGTAGGGGCAGGGGGCAAGTACGAGCAGTACTTC. It translates to CASSQVGAGGKYEQYF.

The gene calls are TRBV19 and TRBJ2-7; TRBD1 is a possible D gene (5 bases). Trimming pared 7 bases from V and 2 bases from J, leaving 18 bases between. The CDR3 is made up of 15 amino acids. Germline V lookup: CDR1 LNHDA, CDR2 SQIVND (reference sequence). The CDR3 DNA sequence: TGTGCCAGTACCCCTGGGCCCAGGGTCCCCTACGAGCAGTACTTC. Its translation: CASTPGPRVPYEQYF. Supplemented by reference TRBV19 and TRBJ2-7, the full variable domain reads DGGITQSPKYLFRKEGQNVTLSCEQNLNHDAMYWYRQDPGQGLRLIYYSQIVNDFQKGDIAEGYSVSREKKESFPLTVTSAQKNPTAFYLCASTPGPRVPYEQYFGPGTRLTVT.